This T cell receptor (beta chain) was captured in a study of T cells in localized non-small cell lung cancer. Whole-study results and caveats: Only one tumor region went through sequencing, so heterogeneity may still be there.

Data came from immunoSEQ multiplex PCR; TCRdb stores just in-frame clones and leaves some out. The top ten hold less than 20% of the sample, which has 1,500 to 2,000 clones, under 25% seen once. This clone was observed a handful of times. Its antigen is still unknown. This CDR3 spans 14 amino acids. Germline CDR1 and CDR2: SNHLY and FYNNEI. V was clipped by 11 bases and J by 2 bases; unmatched bases: 10. This receptor was identified in a female donor older than 55 with stage II squamous cell lung carcinoma. J is TRBJ2-7 and V is TRBV2; 9 bases match TRBD1. The material was lung tumor tissue, obtained before any cancer treatment. CDR3 loop: CAGLFRQGAYEQYF. The CDR3 DNA reads as TGTGCCGGACTGTTTAGACAGGGGGCCTACGAGCAGTACTTC.